A single sample is the source of the 19 T cell receptor beta chains below, sequenced in a study of blood T cells in healthy people across ages. A sample-barcoded 5' primer and a J-beta primer mix were used in a second PCR of roughly 7 to 11 cycles. TCRdb re-called the 5' RACE reads with MiXCR, one entry per CDR3 protein. The table lists about 1.6 million distinct CDR3 sequences, around 35% of them singletons, with about 10% in the top ten. The material sequenced was blood. The receptors were sampled from a woman aged 25 to 39 in good health.

This clonotype was counted between two and nine times. The chain links TRBV29-1 to TRBJ1-1; D gene ambiguous. V shed 6 bases and J shed 1 base, with 9 bases lying between them. This CDR3 is 12 amino acids long. Per germline, CDR1 SQVTM and CDR2 ANQGSEA. For the CDR3, the DNA is TGCAGCGTCGTAGACGGGAACACTGAAGCTTTCTTT. This gives the protein CSVVDGNTEAFF.

This rearrangement joins TRBV11-2 to TRBJ2-1; 7 bases align to TRBD1. This CDR3 comprises 17 residues. Germline-derived CDR1 and CDR2 are SGHAT and FQNNGV. Losses at the gene ends were 4 bases for V and 0 bases for J; bases not matched to a gene: 9. CDR3 region: CASSSPTGPGSYNEQFF. CDR3 sequence (DNA): TGTGCCAGCAGCTCGCCGACAGGGCCCGGCTCCTACAATGAGCAGTTCTTC. The whole variable domain, remainder taken from reference TRBV11-2 and TRBJ2-1, is EAGVAQSPRYKIIEKRQSVAFWCNPISGHATLYWYQQILGQGPKLLIQFQNNGVVDDSQLPKDRFSAERLKGVDSTLKIQPAKLEDSAVYLCASSSPTGPGSYNEQFFGPGTRLTVL.

This clonotype was counted only a few times. This sequence joins TRBV29-1 and TRBJ1-2; no firm D call. The germline V and J ends were trimmed by 8 bases and 2 bases, with 12 bases remaining between them. Germline CDR1 and CDR2: SQVTM and ANQGSEA. The CDR3 sequence is 12 residues long. For the CDR3, the DNA is TGCAGCACAAACCCGGACAACTATGGCTACACCTTC. Amino acids: CSTNPDNYGYTF.

The chain uses TRBV6-1 and TRBJ2-3; tentatively, D is TRBD1 (6 bases). V lost 1 base and J 1 base, leaving 9 bases between the germline ends. This CDR3 region has 15 residues. Germline CDR1 MNHNS, CDR2 SASEGT. CDR3 nucleotides: TGTGCCAGCAGTGAAGTACAGGGACGCACAGATACGCAGTATTTT. It codes for CASSEVQGRTDTQYF.

This clonotype was detected a few times. The chain joins TRBV20-1 to TRBJ1-5; D perhaps matches TRBD1 (5 bases). The germline V gene encodes CDR1 DFQATT and CDR2 SNEGSKA (reference sequence). With 5 bases removed from V and 0 bases from J, the gap between germline ends came to 17 bases. The CDR3 length is 16 residues. The CDR3: CSARDASSYSNQPQHF. The CDR3 bases are TGCAGTGCTCGGGACGCAAGCTCCTATAGCAATCAGCCCCAGCATTTT.

This clonotype was observed at least ten times. The chain uses TRBV29-1 and TRBJ2-1, with D possibly being TRBD1 (5 bases). The CDR3 has 14 residues. Germline loops: CDR1 SQVTM, CDR2 ANQGSEA. V dropped 6 bases and J dropped 1 base, with 13 bases sitting between them. The CDR3 sequence is CSVPRGFSYNEQFF. The CDR3 coding sequence is TGCAGCGTCCCAAGGGGATTTTCCTACAATGAGCAGTTCTTC.

In this sample, this clonotype turned up many times. The genes are TRBV27 and TRBJ2-1, with 8 bases fitting TRBD2. The V gene's germline CDR1 is MNHEY and CDR2 SMNVEV (reference sequence). V shed 6 bases and J 7 bases; nucleotides not matched to a gene: 5. The CDR3 is made up of 13 amino acids. The CDR3 sequence is CASSLSGGNEQFF. CDR3 sequence (DNA): TGTGCCAGCAGCTTGTCGGGGGGGAATGAGCAGTTCTTC.

J is TRBJ1-2 and V is TRBV6-5, with a possible D match to TRBD1 (5 bases). V was cut by 2 bases and J by 4 bases, with 8 bases left in between. The germline V gene has CDR1 MNHEY and CDR2 SVGAGI. This CDR3 has 13 residues. For the CDR3, the DNA is TGTGCCAGCAGTTACAAGGGGAGCTATGGCTACACCTTC. Residues: CASSYKGSYGYTF.

With respect to this clonotype: A much larger clone differs by one base, so this may be a read error. V is TRBV29-1 and J is TRBJ2-7; 13 positions agree with TRBD2. Per germline, CDR1 SQVTM and CDR2 ANQGSEA. Germline trimming cut 0 bases from V and 3 bases from J; bases unmatched to any gene: 17. The CDR3 contains 20 residues. The CDR3 is CSVEERSGTSGTQWHYEQYF. Written as DNA, the CDR3 is TGCAGCGTTGAAGAACGATCCGGGACTAGCGGGACCCAGTGGCACTACGAGCAGTACTTC.

This clonotype was found a few times. This chain links TRBV5-1 with TRBJ2-1, with 13 nucleotides matching TRBD2. The CDR3 loop spans 15 amino acids. Germline CDR1 and CDR2: SGHRS and YFSETQ. The J segment lost 12 bases and the V segment lost 7 bases, leaving 13 bases of the junction unmatched. The CDR3 loop is CASRYGTSGTPWQFF. The CDR3 region has the DNA TGCGCCAGCCGCTATGGGACTAGCGGGACCCCTTGGCAGTTCTTC. Full variable domain (missing parts from reference TRBV5-1 and TRBJ2-1): KAGVTQTPRYLIKTRGQQVTLSCSPISGHRSVSWYQQTPGQGLQFLFEYFSETQRNKGNFPGRFSGRQFSNSRSEMNVSTLELGDSALYLCASRYGTSGTPWQFFGPGTRLTVL.

The chain carries TRBV6-1 and TRBJ1-2, with TRBD1 matching 8 bases. Losses at the gene ends were 7 bases for V and 10 bases for J; bases not matched to a gene: 14. This CDR3 has 14 amino acids. Germline assignment: CDR1 MNHNS and CDR2 SASEGT. The chain's CDR3 is CASTKEGRGRIYTF. As DNA, the CDR3 is TGTGCCAGCACAAAGGAGGGCAGGGGGCGCATCTACACCTTC.

This clonotype has just a few counts. The V gene is TRBV3-1, the J gene TRBJ2-7; 10 bases fit TRBD2. Germline lookup yields CDR1 LGHDT and CDR2 YNNKEL (reference sequence). The length of the CDR3 is 16 residues. With V trimmed by 1 base and J by 1 base, 4 bases remained unmatched. CDR3 amino acids: CASSQASGSYSYEQYF. CDR3 DNA sequence: TGTGCCAGCAGCCAAGCTAGCGGGAGTTATTCCTACGAGCAGTACTTC.

This clonotype has just a few counts. The CDR3 DNA reads TGCGCCAGCAGCTTACCAACAGCTACTAGCACAGATACGCAGTATTTT. Residues: CASSLPTATSTDTQYF. The chain recombines TRBV5-1 with TRBJ2-3; D is unresolved. Germline values: CDR1 SGHRS, CDR2 YFSETQ. The CDR3 has 16 amino acids. V lost 2 bases and J lost 0, with 13 bases in between.

Points on this clonotype: A much larger clonotype is one base distant, so this may be a read error. The chain carries TRBV12-3 or TRBV12-4 and TRBJ2-4; D call uncertain. The tail of the sequence fits TRBJ2-7 better, so the J call may be wrong. This CDR3 spans 14 amino acids. The CDR3: CASSHLGSPCEQYF. CDR3 DNA: TGTGCCAGCAGCCACCTAGGGTCTCCCTGCGAGCAGTACTTC.

The V gene is TRBV6-1, the J gene TRBJ1-2; no firm D call. The length of the CDR3 is 16 residues. V dropped 3 bases and J dropped 3 bases, with 17 bases sitting between them. Germline V gives CDR1 MNHNS, CDR2 SASEGT. The CDR3 DNA reads TGTGCCAGCAGTGACCCCGGGAGCCCTCATGACTATGGCTACACCTTC. Its translation: CASSDPGSPHDYGYTF.

V gene TRBV20-1 combines with J gene TRBJ2-1; D not certain. V was cut by 6 bases and J by 10 bases, with 10 bases left in between. The CDR3 covers 10 residues. The germline V gene encodes CDR1 DFQATT and CDR2 SNEGSKA (reference sequence). CDR3 sequence (DNA): TGCAGTGCAGGATTCGAGGAGCAGTTCTTC. Protein: CSAGFEEQFF.

This chain joins TRBV7-9 and TRBJ2-3; TRBD2 might be the D (6 bases). CDR1 is SEHNR, CDR2 FQNEAQ, per germline (reference sequence). The V end lost 5 bases, the J end lost 0 bases, and 18 bases lay between the germline ends. This CDR3 region has 17 residues. The CDR3 region is CASSATTSSRSTDTQYF. CDR3 nucleotide sequence: TGTGCCAGCAGCGCCACCACTAGCTCTCGAAGCACAGATACGCAGTATTTT.

The table lists this clonotype with a few counts. The rearrangement uses TRBV20-1 and TRBJ2-3, with 7 bases that match TRBD2. The CDR3 is 15 amino acids. The V gene's germline CDR1 is DFQATT and CDR2 SNEGSKA (reference sequence). The V gene end was trimmed by 3 bases and the J gene end by 0 bases; junction bases not matched to a gene: 6. In DNA, the CDR3 is TGCAGTGCTAGTTCCGGACTAGAGAGCACAGATACGCAGTATTTT. Protein: CSASSGLESTDTQYF.

This chain uses TRBV10-3 with TRBJ2-7, with TRBD1 matching 8 bases. Germline lookup yields CDR1 ENHRY and CDR2 SYGVKD. There are 16 residues in the CDR3. J was trimmed by 2 bases and V by 2 bases; bases with no gene match: 8. CDR3 protein: CAISETSQGDPYEQYF. DNA for the CDR3: TGTGCCATCAGTGAGACTTCACAGGGGGACCCCTACGAGCAGTACTTC.